The 28 T cell receptor beta chains below all came from one sample that was sequenced in a study of response to subunit inactivated influenza vaccine. In TCRdb, the RT-PCR reads were re-called with MiXCR into one record per CDR3 protein. The sample records about 800,000 distinct CDR3 sequences, approximately 22% being singletons. Sequenced here: PBMCs from blood, sampled approximately 5 days after vaccination. These receptor sequences come from a man aged 50-59 years who received an inactivated influenza vaccine.

This clonotype was observed many times. This sequence joins TRBV12-3 or TRBV12-4 and TRBJ2-7; 11 bases are shared with TRBD2. With V trimmed by 6 bases and J by 0 bases, 7 bases remained unmatched. The CDR3 is made up of 16 amino acids. CDR3 nucleotide sequence: TGTGCCAGCAGCCTGATAGCGGGAGGGTCCTCCTACGAGCAGTACTTC. Protein sequence: CASSLIAGGSSYEQYF.

Written as DNA, the CDR3 is TGTGCCAGCAGTTATGACAGGAGCTCTGGAAACACCATATATTTT. It is translated as CASSYDRSSGNTIYF. This chain connects TRBV6-5 to TRBJ1-3; weak D call: TRBD1 (6 bases). This CDR3 has 15 amino acids. The V end lost 3 bases, the J end lost 0 bases, and 9 bases lay between the germline ends. Germline values: CDR1 MNHEY, CDR2 SVGAGI.

This clonotype was observed a few times. The chain combines TRBV19 with TRBJ2-7; 8 nucleotides match TRBD1. The CDR3 has 14 residues. Germline CDR1 reads LNHDA; CDR2 reads SQIVND (reference sequence). V shed 3 bases, J shed 4 bases, and the junction held 5 bases outside the gene matches. In nucleotides, the CDR3 is TGTGCCAGTAGTATGGTGGACAGGGTGTACGAGCAGTACTTC. The encoded protein is CASSMVDRVYEQYF.

V gene TRBV20-1 combines with J gene TRBJ2-1; 7 nucleotides agree with TRBD2. With V trimmed by 3 bases and J by 3 bases, 8 bases remained unmatched. The germline gives CDR1 DFQATT, CDR2 SNEGSKA (reference sequence). This CDR3 has 15 residues. The CDR3 protein is CSASPPASGYNEQFF. The CDR3 DNA sequence: TGCAGTGCTAGTCCCCCTGCTAGCGGCTACAATGAGCAGTTCTTC.

The genes are TRBV5-6 and TRBJ2-7; 11 bases are a match to TRBD2. The germline gives CDR1 SGHDT, CDR2 YYEEEE. With V trimmed by 2 bases and J by 3 bases, 7 bases remained unmatched. This CDR3 contains 16 residues. CDR3: CASSLPGTSGIYEQYF. DNA of the CDR3: TGTGCCAGCAGCTTACCCGGGACTAGCGGTATCTACGAGCAGTACTTC.

The rearrangement joins TRBV10-3 to TRBJ2-7; no reliable D call. Germline CDR1 is ENHRY and CDR2 is SYGVKD. The CDR3 is 13 residues long. V lost 2 bases, J lost 5 bases, and 10 bases lay in between. The CDR3 region is CAISESPGNEQYF. In DNA, the CDR3 is TGTGCCATCAGTGAGAGCCCAGGTAACGAGCAGTACTTC.

The CDR3 nucleotides read TGTGCCAGCAGCTTAGATCGGCTTGGAGATACGCAGTATTTT. This codes for CASSLDRLGDTQYF. The chain is built from TRBV11-3 and TRBJ2-3; D unclear. This CDR3 region has 14 residues. CDR1 is SGHNT, CDR2 YENEEA, per germline. Trimming removed 0 bases at V and 5 bases at J, with 9 bases between.

The chain joins TRBV4-3 to TRBJ1-1, with D maybe TRBD1 (5 bases). Germline V gives CDR1 LGHNA, CDR2 YSLEER. V shed 1 base and J shed 0 bases, with 15 bases lying between them. This CDR3 has 17 amino acids. The DNA for the CDR3 is TGCGCCAGCAGCCAAGGGACTGACAGCCCCATGAACACTGAAGCTTTCTTT. Its protein is CASSQGTDSPMNTEAFF.

The chain joins TRBV20-1 to TRBJ2-1; 7 bases agree with TRBD1. The CDR3 spans 16 residues. Trimming cost V 0 bases and J 6 bases; bases outside gene matches: 11. Looked up from germline, CDR1 is DFQATT and CDR2 is SNEGSKA (reference sequence). CDR3 sequence (DNA): TGCAGTGCTAGAGATTGGCGGACAGGTGTAGTCAATGAGCAGTTCTTC. It encodes CSARDWRTGVVNEQFF.

The gene calls are TRBV7-2 and TRBJ2-7; 13 positions match TRBD2. Germline CDR1 SGHTA, CDR2 FQGNSA. CDR3 size: 14 residues. Germline trimming cut 5 bases from V and 6 bases from J; bases unmatched to any gene: 4. This CDR3 is CASSAGTSGIEQYF. CDR3 DNA sequence: TGTGCCAGCAGCGCCGGGACTAGCGGGATCGAGCAGTACTTC.

This clonotype appeared a few times. The genes are TRBV5-1 and TRBJ1-6; possibly TRBD1 for D (5 bases). CDR1 and CDR2 from the germline V gene are SGHRS and YFSETQ. V shed 3 bases and J shed 4 bases, with 11 bases lying between them. The length of the CDR3 is 15 residues. CDR3 coding DNA: TGCGCCAGCAGCTCAGGGACTGCGTATAATTCACCCCTCCACTTT. Its translation: CASSSGTAYNSPLHF.

To note about this clonotype: A much larger clone lies a single base off, so this may be a read error. The chain couples TRBV3-1 to TRBJ2-2; D gene ambiguous. Germline CDR1 LGHDT, CDR2 YNNKEL (reference sequence). The V gene lost 4 bases and the J gene lost 10 bases, with 10 bases spanning the gap. This CDR3 is built from 12 residues. The CDR3 is CASSPPPAELFF. CDR3 nucleotide sequence: TGTGCCAGCAGCCCTCCTCCCGCGGAGCTGTTTTTT.

The sample holds a few counts of this clonotype. This chain links TRBV20-1 with TRBJ2-1, with 7 positions matching TRBD1. J lost 3 bases, V lost 6 bases, and 5 bases had no gene match. The CDR3 totals 13 residues. Germline CDR1 reads DFQATT; CDR2 reads SNEGSKA (reference sequence). CDR3 DNA: TGCAGTGCCAGACAGGGTCTCTACAATGAGCAGTTCTTC. Residues: CSARQGLYNEQFF.

CDR3 residues: CASSLNPAGLVEQYF. CDR3 DNA: TGTGCCAGCAGTTTAAACCCAGCGGGACTGGTCGAGCAGTACTTC. The rearrangement joins TRBV12-3 or TRBV12-4 to TRBJ2-7; 7 bases fit TRBD2. Losses at the gene ends were 2 bases for V and 6 bases for J; bases not matched to a gene: 10. The CDR3 runs 15 residues.

This chain uses TRBV7-9 with TRBJ2-7; a possible D gene is TRBD2 (6 bases). CDR3 length: 13 amino acids. Germline lookup yields CDR1 SEHNR and CDR2 FQNEAQ (reference sequence). Trimming stripped 5 bases from V and 2 bases from J, with 10 bases between. The CDR3 here is CASSPRTTYEQYF. The CDR3, as DNA: TGTGCCAGCAGCCCTCGGACTACCTACGAGCAGTACTTC.

The genes are TRBV4-3 and TRBJ2-3; 8 bases line up with TRBD2. There are 19 residues in the CDR3. The J segment lost 3 bases and the V segment lost 0 bases, leaving 14 bases of the junction unmatched. In germline, CDR1 is LGHNA, CDR2 YSLEER. The CDR3 sequence: CASSQDRGLGWWDTDTQYF. As DNA, the CDR3 is TGCGCCAGCAGCCAAGATCGGGGACTAGGATGGTGGGATACAGATACGCAGTATTTT.

This clonotype was observed a handful of times. The chain combines TRBV4-3 with TRBJ2-1; D is undetermined. The CDR3 is 15 amino acids. Germline CDR1 is LGHNA and CDR2 is YSLEER. Trimming left V 0 bases short and J 4 bases short, with 10 bases between. The CDR3 loop reads CASSQERSRYNEQFF. As DNA, the CDR3 is TGCGCCAGCAGCCAAGAAAGATCCAGATACAATGAGCAGTTCTTC.

This clonotype was counted a few times. The chain employs TRBV10-3 and TRBJ2-1; 15 positions match TRBD2. The CDR3 has 18 residues. The ends lost 6 bases at V and 8 bases at J; junction bases unmatched: 14. Germline CDR1 and CDR2: ENHRY and SYGVKD. CDR3: CAIRGTSGRSGMGDEQFF. CDR3 nucleotides: TGTGCCATCAGGGGGACTAGCGGGAGGTCCGGAATGGGCGATGAGCAGTTCTTC.

This clonotype was picked up a small number of times. The chain has TRBV24-1 and TRBJ2-6; the match to TRBD1 covers 10 bases. The J segment lost 2 bases and the V segment lost 5 bases, leaving 2 bases of the junction unmatched. Looked up from germline, CDR1 is KGHDR and CDR2 is SFDVKD. The CDR3 loop spans 16 amino acids. The CDR3 is CATSGTGGPGANVLTF. As DNA, the CDR3 is TGTGCCACCAGTGGGACAGGGGGGCCTGGGGCCAACGTCCTGACTTTC.

This clonotype was observed many times. The V gene is TRBV29-1, the J gene TRBJ2-3, with D tentatively TRBD1 or TRBD2 (6 bases each). The CDR3 length is 14 residues. The V end was cut by 7 bases, the J end by 0 bases, with 14 bases between. Germline assignment: CDR1 SQVTM and CDR2 ANQGSEA. Here the CDR3 DNA reads TGCAGCGGGCTCCGGGGGCTCAGCACAGATACGCAGTATTTT. This codes for CSGLRGLSTDTQYF.

The V and J genes are TRBV12-3 or TRBV12-4 and TRBJ1-1, with 7 bases matching TRBD1. After removal of 9 bases from V and 4 bases from J, the junction contained 8 bases not matched to a gene. There are 13 residues in the CDR3. CDR3 in amino acids: CASKYRGGTEAFF. The CDR3 DNA is TGTGCCAGTAAATACAGGGGTGGCACTGAAGCTTTCTTT.

Details on this clonotype: Germline and junction disagree at one end, which may indicate a read error. The rearrangement joins TRBV3-1 to TRBJ2-1, with TRBD2 as a possible D gene (5 bases). This CDR3 spans 18 amino acids. The V gene's germline CDR1 is LGHDT and CDR2 YNNKEL (reference sequence). In nucleotides, the CDR3 is TGTGCCAGCAGCCACCCAGTGTCCAGGACTGCGAAGGGCAATGAGGAGTTCTTC. Encoded protein: CASSHPVSRTAKGNEEFF.

The chain couples TRBV20-1 to TRBJ2-1; no firm D call. CDR3 length: 13 amino acids. Per germline, CDR1 DFQATT and CDR2 SNEGSKA (reference sequence). Trimming shortened V by 3 bases and J by 5 bases, and 11 bases separated the two germline ends. The DNA for the CDR3 is TGCAGTGCTAGTTCGGGCAGAGACAATGAGCAGTTCTTC. Translation gives CSASSGRDNEQFF.

This clonotype was observed a few times. The chain has TRBV20-1 and TRBJ2-7, with 8 bases fitting TRBD1. Germline CDR1 is DFQATT and CDR2 is SNEGSKA (reference sequence). This CDR3 has 15 residues. The V gene end was trimmed by 3 bases and the J gene end by 4 bases; junction bases not matched to a gene: 11. DNA for the CDR3: TGCAGTGCTAGGGATTCTCGACAGGGGAAATACGAGCAGTACTTC. This encodes CSARDSRQGKYEQYF.

This chain uses TRBV6-5 with TRBJ1-1; D perhaps matches TRBD1 (6 bases). The germline CDR1 and CDR2 sequences are MNHEY and SVGAGI. CDR3 length: 13 residues. The germline V and J ends were trimmed by 6 bases and 4 bases, with 12 bases remaining between them. CDR3 nucleotides: TGTGCCAGCAGGTATATGGGGGCCACTGAAGCTTTCTTT. It translates to CASRYMGATEAFF.

The chain uses TRBV10-3 and TRBJ2-2, with 9 nucleotides matching TRBD1. The CDR3 is made up of 14 amino acids. Germline V gene data show CDR1 as ENHRY and CDR2 as SYGVKD. The trim removed 10 bases at V and 1 base at J, leaving 4 bases unmatched. The CDR3 nucleotides are TGTGCCACCGGGGGACAGGGGAACACCGGGGAGCTGTTTTTT. Translation gives CATGGQGNTGELFF.

V usage is TRBV20-1 and J usage is TRBJ2-7; TRBD1 matches at 8 bases. V lost 1 base, J lost 7 bases, and 12 bases stayed unmatched. Germline-derived CDR1 and CDR2 are DFQATT and SNEGSKA (reference sequence). The CDR3 contains 15 residues. CDR3 loop: CSARVRTGGSGEQYF. Here the CDR3 DNA reads TGCAGTGCTAGAGTTCGAACAGGGGGGTCGGGGGAGCAGTACTTC.

This clonotype came up a few times. The CDR3 carries no conserved terminal phenylalanine or tryptophan, so it likely arises from a read error. The DNA is left out, because the CDR3 cannot be placed on it with certainty; the CDR3 is given as TCRdb lists it. The chain is built from TRBV12-3 or TRBV12-4 and TRBJ2-7; no check of the table's D call, TRBD2, against the DNA was made. Termini included, the CDR3 measures 12 amino acids. Here the CDR3 reads CASRSTSGSLSL.